One and the same sample provided the 21 T cell receptor beta chains below, sequenced in a study of cytomegalovirus exposure and HLA in healthy donors. The data were produced by immunoSEQ multiplex PCR, yet TCRdb's version contains in-frame clones alone and is incomplete. Of about 150,000 clones in the sample, roughly 84% are singletons; the top ten hold 2% to 2.5%. The sequencing input was PBMCs. The receptors originated from a human donor in good health.

This chain uses TRBV6-1 with TRBJ1-2, with 8 nucleotides matching TRBD1. CDR1 is MNHNS and CDR2 is SASEGT in the germline V gene. Losses at the gene ends were 0 bases for V and 8 bases for J; bases not matched to a gene: 11. The CDR3 runs to 16 residues. The CDR3 region is CASSEALSGTGFGYTF. The CDR3 bases are TGTGCCAGCAGTGAAGCCTTATCCGGGACAGGCTTCGGCTACACCTTC.

The V call is TRBV28, the J call TRBJ2-7; D not resolved. CDR3 length: 12 amino acids. Trimming took off 3 bases at V and 3 bases at J, with 6 bases between the two ends. Germline V CDR1 and CDR2: MDHEN, SYDVKM. CDR3 protein: CASSFGFYEQYF. As DNA, the CDR3 is TGTGCCAGCAGTTTTGGCTTCTACGAGCAGTACTTC.

This clone was counted at least ten times. This chain links TRBV11-2 with TRBJ2-1; TRBD2 matches at 9 bases. In germline, CDR1 is SGHAT, CDR2 FQNNGV. CDR3 length equals 15 residues. V shed 1 base, J shed 6 bases, and the junction held 4 bases outside the gene matches. The CDR3 nucleotides are TGTGCCAGCAGCTTAGGCGGGGGGGCGAGCAATGAGCAGTTCTTC. Protein: CASSLGGGASNEQFF.

The chain uses TRBV2 and TRBJ2-1; the match to TRBD2 covers 14 bases. Germline CDR1 reads SNHLY; CDR2 reads FYNNEI. The CDR3 spans 15 residues. V shed 4 bases and J 9 bases; nucleotides not matched to a gene: 5. The CDR3 here is CASSGTSGGLGEQFF. The CDR3 DNA reads as TGTGCCAGCAGTGGGACTAGCGGGGGGTTGGGTGAGCAGTTCTTC.

This clone was seen a single time. This chain joins TRBV11-2 and TRBJ2-2; no clear D gene. Germline V gene sequence: CDR1 SGHAT, CDR2 FQNNGV. Trimming stripped 5 bases from V and 4 bases from J, with 11 bases between. CDR3 length: 14 residues. The CDR3 sequence: CASSHPSSTGELFF. CDR3 sequence (DNA): TGTGCCAGCAGCCATCCCAGTTCCACCGGGGAGCTGTTTTTT.

In its sample, this clone was seen once. The chain links TRBV6-5 to TRBJ1-6, with D perhaps matching TRBD1 (5 bases). CDR1 is MNHEY and CDR2 is SVGAGI in the germline V gene. The CDR3 has 15 amino acids. V was trimmed by 6 bases and J by 6 bases, leaving 15 bases between them. The CDR3, as DNA: TGTGCCAGCAGCCGACGTAAGGGGCCTAATTCACCCCTCCACTTT. Translated: CASSRRKGPNSPLHF.

This clone was counted between two and nine times. This chain links TRBV10-3 with TRBJ1-2; D possibly corresponds to TRBD1 (6 bases). The CDR3 runs to 14 residues. The V gene lost 6 bases and the J gene lost 4 bases, with 15 bases spanning the gap. Per the germline V gene, CDR1 is ENHRY and CDR2 is SYGVKD. CDR3 loop: CAISPSTGSYGYTF. The CDR3 coding sequence is TGTGCCATCAGCCCCTCGACAGGCAGCTATGGCTACACCTTC.

The chain employs TRBV2 and TRBJ1-5, with TRBD1 matching over 9 bases. This CDR3 is built from 15 residues. V lost 4 bases and J lost 5; bases outside the gene matches: 6. CDR1 is SNHLY, CDR2 FYNNEI, per germline. The CDR3 DNA is TGTGCCAGCAGTGGTGAACAGGGGGCGCATCAGCCCCAGCATTTT. Translating it yields CASSGEQGAHQPQHF.

This clone was found a few times. This rearrangement joins TRBV10-3 to TRBJ1-2, with D hard to call. The CDR3 extends over 15 amino acids. The germline CDR1 and CDR2 sequences are ENHRY and SYGVKD. V dropped 0 bases and J dropped 3 bases, with 11 bases sitting between them. The CDR3 DNA is TGTGCCATCAGTGAGTCCGAGGCAGCTTACTATGGCTACACCTTC. Translation gives CAISESEAAYYGYTF.

This clone was counted only a few times. The CDR3 sequence is CASSLAAGDEQYF. In DNA form, the CDR3 reads TGTGCCAGCAGCTTGGCCGCGGGGGATGAGCAGTACTTC. J is TRBJ2-7 and V is TRBV5-6; TRBD2 matches 7 bases. Germline CDR1 is SGHDT and CDR2 is YYEEEE. Germline trimming cut 0 bases from V and 7 bases from J; bases unmatched to any gene: 4. CDR3 size: 13 residues.

The chain joins TRBV7-6 to TRBJ2-2; the match to TRBD1 covers 7 bases. Trimming at V came to 1 base and at J to 7 bases, leaving 3 bases not matched to a gene. Germline V lookup: CDR1 SGHVS, CDR2 FNYEAQ. The CDR3 has 14 amino acids. As DNA, the CDR3 is TGTGCCAGCAGCTTAGAGGGGGCCGGCGGGGAGCTGTTTTTT. Translating it yields CASSLEGAGGELFF.

The chain carries TRBV29-1 and TRBJ1-5; 7 positions match TRBD1. After removal of 4 bases from V and 2 bases from J, the junction contained 5 bases not matched to a gene. CDR1 and CDR2 from the germline V gene are SQVTM and ANQGSEA. This CDR3 region has 14 residues. The chain's CDR3 is CSVAAGGGNQPQHF. The CDR3, as DNA: TGCAGCGTTGCCGCAGGGGGAGGCAATCAGCCCCAGCATTTT.

The chain is built from TRBV28 and TRBJ2-3; 8 bases fit TRBD2. The CDR3 has 18 amino acids. The junction had 14 bases not matched to a gene; V was cut back by 4 bases and J by 2 bases. Germline assignment: CDR1 MDHEN and CDR2 SYDVKM. As DNA, the CDR3 is TGTGCCAGCAGTTCTTCTCCGGGACTAGGAGGAAACACAGATACGCAGTATTTT. This translates into CASSSSPGLGGNTDTQYF.

This clone was seen just once. This chain connects TRBV30 to TRBJ2-5, with D unclear. V gave up 3 bases and J gave up 4 bases, with 6 bases separating them. This CDR3 contains 11 residues. Germline V CDR1 and CDR2: GTSNPN, SVGIG (reference sequence). The chain's CDR3 is CAWRARETQYF. CDR3 nucleotides: TGTGCCTGGAGGGCCCGAGAGACCCAGTACTTC.

The chain combines TRBV2 with TRBJ2-2, with D tentatively TRBD1 (5 bases). This CDR3 is 15 amino acids long. Trimming took off 7 bases at V and 1 base at J, with 13 bases between the two ends. From germline, CDR1 is SNHLY and CDR2 FYNNEI. The CDR3 is CASTSRQGNTGELFF. The CDR3 DNA reads as TGTGCCAGCACGTCCCGCCAGGGGAACACCGGGGAGCTGTTTTTT. Variable domain in full (rest from reference TRBV2 and TRBJ2-2): EPEVTQTPSHQVTQMGQEVILRCVPISNHLYFYWYRQILGQKVEFLVSFYNNEISEKSEIFDDQFSVERPDGSNFTLKIRSTKLEDSAMYFCASTSRQGNTGELFFGEGSRLTVL.

This sequence joins TRBV15 and TRBJ1-1; a possible D gene is TRBD1 (5 bases). Per germline, CDR1 LNHNV and CDR2 YYDKDF (reference sequence). The CDR3 consists of 14 residues. Trimming pared 0 bases from V and 1 base from J, leaving 6 bases between. This CDR3 reads CATSREQENTEAFF. In DNA form, the CDR3 reads TGTGCCACCAGCAGAGAACAGGAGAACACTGAAGCTTTCTTT.

The chain is built from TRBV7-3 and TRBJ2-1, with D uncertain. V was shortened by 0 bases and J by 6 bases, with 9 bases between the two germline ends. The CDR3 contains 14 residues. Germline V gene data show CDR1 as SGHTA and CDR2 as FQGTGA. The CDR3 is CASSLTSVSNEQFF. The DNA of the CDR3 is TGTGCCAGCAGCTTAACGTCCGTGAGCAATGAGCAGTTCTTC.

This clone has just one count. The gene calls are TRBV6-5 and TRBJ2-1, with D unclear. The germline V gene has CDR1 MNHEY and CDR2 SVGAGI. Trimming left V 8 bases short and J 2 bases short, with 10 bases between. The CDR3 is made up of 13 amino acids. The CDR3 nucleotides are TGTGCCAGCCGAGGCGAGACCTACAATGAGCAGTTCTTC. Translating gives CASRGETYNEQFF.

This clone was seen only once. This rearrangement joins TRBV10-3 to TRBJ1-2, with TRBD1 matching over 9 bases. The CDR3 extends over 14 amino acids. The germline gives CDR1 ENHRY, CDR2 SYGVKD. With 6 bases clipped from V and 5 bases from J, the junction kept 7 bases outside the gene matches. CDR3 in DNA: TGTGCCATCAGGGGGACAGGGCTTTTGTATGGCTACACCTTC. Amino acids: CAIRGTGLLYGYTF.

The chain recombines TRBV18 with TRBJ2-1; TRBD2 matches 7 bases. V was clipped by 5 bases and J by 6 bases; unmatched bases: 19. This CDR3 region has 18 residues. The germline CDR1 and CDR2 sequences are KGHSH and LQKENI. The DNA for the CDR3 is TGTGCCAGCTCAGGATTGCTGGGCGGGAGCACCGTCGGCAATGAGCAGTTCTTC. Translating it yields CASSGLLGGSTVGNEQFF.

This chain joins TRBV5-6 and TRBJ1-1, with a possible D match to TRBD1 (5 bases). Trimming took off 4 bases at V and 7 bases at J, with 17 bases between the two ends. CDR3 length equals 14 residues. Germline values: CDR1 SGHDT, CDR2 YYEEEE. The CDR3 DNA reads as TGTGCCAGCAGCCGAGATATGGGGGGAATTGAAGCTTTCTTT. As protein: CASSRDMGGIEAFF. The whole variable domain, remainder taken from reference TRBV5-6 and TRBJ1-1, is DAGVTQSPTHLIKTRGQQVTLRCSPKSGHDTVSWYQQALGQGPQFIFQYYEEEERQRGNFPDRFSGHQFPNYSSELNVNALLLGDSALYLCASSRDMGGIEAFFGQGTRLTVV.